This T cell receptor (beta chain) was captured by sequencing in a study of blood T cell repertoires in COVID-19. Overall study context: Samples of COVID-19 (acute and convalescent) were obtained from the United States, Italy and Spain.

The CDR3 is made up of 14 amino acids. From germline, CDR1 is ENHRY and CDR2 SYGVKD. Trimming cost V 10 bases and J 2 bases; bases outside gene matches: 4. Authors' data handling: Amplification with reference gene primers provided the estimates of nucleated cell counts. The method was immunoSEQ multiplex PCR; TCRdb's version includes in-frame clones alone and lacks a portion of them. V, J and clone size were drawn from that table, and D and trimming were deduced from the DNA. The table records 100,000 to 150,000 clones, roughly 80% of them present only once. The receptor comes from a woman older than 75 with acute or convalescent COVID-19. The chain is built from TRBV10-3 and TRBJ2-1; 11 bases are a match to TRBD2. The sequenced sample consisted of peripheral blood. This CDR3 reads CATPTSGTYNEQFF. The DNA of the CDR3 is TGTGCCACCCCGACTAGCGGGACCTACAATGAGCAGTTCTTC.